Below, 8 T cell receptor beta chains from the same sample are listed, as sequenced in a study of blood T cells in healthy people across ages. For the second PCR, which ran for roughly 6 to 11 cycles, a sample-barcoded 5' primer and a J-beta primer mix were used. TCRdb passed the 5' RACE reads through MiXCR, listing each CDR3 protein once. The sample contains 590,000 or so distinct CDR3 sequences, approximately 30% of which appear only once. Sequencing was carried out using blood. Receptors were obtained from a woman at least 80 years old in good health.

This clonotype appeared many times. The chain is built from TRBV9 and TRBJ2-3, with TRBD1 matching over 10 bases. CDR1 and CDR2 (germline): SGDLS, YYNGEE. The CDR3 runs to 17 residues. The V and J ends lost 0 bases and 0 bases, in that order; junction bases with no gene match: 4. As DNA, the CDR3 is TGTGCCAGCAGCGTAGGACAGGGGGCTTATAGCACAGATACGCAGTATTTT. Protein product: CASSVGQGAYSTDTQYF.

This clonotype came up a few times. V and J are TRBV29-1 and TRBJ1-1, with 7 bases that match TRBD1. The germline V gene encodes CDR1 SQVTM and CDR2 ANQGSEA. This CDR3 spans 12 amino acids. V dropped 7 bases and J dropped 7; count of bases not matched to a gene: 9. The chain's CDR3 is CSGDRAVGEAFF. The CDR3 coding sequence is TGCAGCGGAGACAGGGCGGTGGGTGAAGCTTTCTTT.

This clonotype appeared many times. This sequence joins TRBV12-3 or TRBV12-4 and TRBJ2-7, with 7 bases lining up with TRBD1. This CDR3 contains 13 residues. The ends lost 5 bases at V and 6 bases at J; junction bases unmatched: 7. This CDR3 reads CASSRRTGREQYF. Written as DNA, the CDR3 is TGTGCCAGCAGTCGACGGACAGGACGCGAGCAGTACTTC.

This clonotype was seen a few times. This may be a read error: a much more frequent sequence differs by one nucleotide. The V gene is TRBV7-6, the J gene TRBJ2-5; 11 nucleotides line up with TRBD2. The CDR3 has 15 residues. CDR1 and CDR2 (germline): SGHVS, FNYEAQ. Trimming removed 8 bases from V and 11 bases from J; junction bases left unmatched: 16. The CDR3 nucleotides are TGTGCCAGCTCAAGGCTAGCGGGGGGTCTTTCGGAGCAGTACTTC. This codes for CASSRLAGGLSEQYF. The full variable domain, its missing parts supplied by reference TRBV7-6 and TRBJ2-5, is GAGVSQSPRYKVTKRGQDVALRCDPISGHVSLYWYRQALGQGPEFLTYFNYEAQQDKSGLPNDRFSAERPEGSISTLTIQRTEQRDSAMYRCASSRLAGGLSEQYFGPGTRLLVL.

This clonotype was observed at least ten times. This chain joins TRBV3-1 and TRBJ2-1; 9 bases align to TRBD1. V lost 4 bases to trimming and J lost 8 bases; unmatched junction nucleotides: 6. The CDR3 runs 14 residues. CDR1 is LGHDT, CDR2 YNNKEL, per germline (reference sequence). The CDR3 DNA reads TGTGCCAGCAGCCGAAAAGACAGGGGGGATGAGCAGTTCTTC. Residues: CASSRKDRGDEQFF.

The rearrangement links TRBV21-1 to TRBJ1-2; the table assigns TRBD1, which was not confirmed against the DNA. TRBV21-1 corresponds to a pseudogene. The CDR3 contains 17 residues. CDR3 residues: CASSSSRDRGTNYGYTF. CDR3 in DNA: TGTGCCAGCAGCTCGTCCCGGGACAGGGGAACTAACTATGGCTACACCTTC.

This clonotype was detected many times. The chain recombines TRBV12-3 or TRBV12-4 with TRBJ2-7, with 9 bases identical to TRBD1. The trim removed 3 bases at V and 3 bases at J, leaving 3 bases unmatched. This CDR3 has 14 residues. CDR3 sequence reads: CASSFSGQGYEQYF. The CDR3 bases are TGTGCCAGCAGTTTTTCGGGACAGGGCTACGAGCAGTACTTC.

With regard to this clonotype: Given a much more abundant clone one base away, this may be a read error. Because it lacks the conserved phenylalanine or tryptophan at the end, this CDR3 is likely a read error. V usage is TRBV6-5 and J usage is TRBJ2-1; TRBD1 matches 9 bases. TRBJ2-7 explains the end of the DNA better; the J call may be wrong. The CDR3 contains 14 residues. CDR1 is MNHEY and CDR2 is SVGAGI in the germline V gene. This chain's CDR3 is CASGAGTGSHEQYS. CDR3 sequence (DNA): TGTGCCAGCGGTGCCGGGACAGGGTCCCACGAGCAGTACTCC.